Each of the 26 T cell receptor beta chains below was sequenced from the same sample in a study of OX40 agonist ivuxolimab in advanced cancers. The protocol was immunoSEQ multiplex PCR, while the TCRdb copy is restricted to in-frame clones and leaves out a portion. The data contain about 94,000 clones, 70% to 90% of them singletons. This sample comprised CD4+ or CD8+ T cells sorted from blood, obtained in a trial of the OX40 agonist ivuxolimab. The receptors were sampled from an adult with an advanced solid tumor such as melanoma, head and neck, liver or kidney cancer.

This chain links TRBV10-3 with TRBJ1-5; D is undetermined. CDR1 is ENHRY and CDR2 is SYGVKD in the germline V gene. The V end lost 4 bases, the J end lost 7 bases, and 11 bases lay between the germline ends. The CDR3 totals 13 residues. CDR3 coding DNA: TGTGCCATCAGTGCTGGGGTCGAGCAGCCCCAGCATTTT. Translation gives CAISAGVEQPQHF.

The V call is TRBV6-4, the J call TRBJ2-2, with a tentative D call TRBD1 (5 bases). The V gene lost 5 bases and the J gene lost 7 bases, with 8 bases spanning the gap. Per germline, CDR1 MRHNA and CDR2 SNTAGT. This CDR3 region has 12 residues. CDR3 DNA sequence: TGTGCCAGCAGTAAGGGGAACGGGGAGCTGTTTTTT. Translation: CASSKGNGELFF.

V usage is TRBV19 and J usage is TRBJ1-5, with 11 bases that match TRBD1. This CDR3 comprises 16 residues. V lost 4 bases to trimming and J lost 1 base; unmatched junction nucleotides: 3. The germline V gene encodes CDR1 LNHDA and CDR2 SQIVND (reference sequence). The CDR3 reads CASSTDRGLSNQPQHF. The CDR3 DNA sequence: TGTGCCAGTAGTACGGACAGGGGGCTCAGCAATCAGCCCCAGCATTTT.

The V and J genes are TRBV7-8 and TRBJ2-2; D is ambiguous. Trimming took off 1 base at V and 1 base at J, with 7 bases between the two ends. Germline CDR1 SGHVS, CDR2 FQNEAQ. This CDR3 is 15 amino acids long. CDR3 DNA: TGTGCCAGCAGCTTAGACAGCTGGAACACCGGGGAGCTGTTTTTT. It encodes CASSLDSWNTGELFF.

This chain uses TRBV5-6 with TRBJ2-7; D is undetermined. The length of the CDR3 is 11 residues. V dropped 0 bases and J dropped 8 bases, with 6 bases sitting between them. Germline loops: CDR1 SGHDT, CDR2 YYEEEE. For the CDR3, the DNA is TGTGCCAGCAGCTTGGGCAACAAGCAGTACTTC. Protein: CASSLGNKQYF.

The CDR3 DNA sequence: TGTGCCAGCAGCTCGACCAGGGGCAATGAGCAGTTCTTC. Amino acid sequence: CASSSTRGNEQFF. V gene TRBV11-3 combines with J gene TRBJ2-1, with D possibly being TRBD1 (6 bases). From germline, CDR1 is SGHNT and CDR2 YENEEA. The CDR3 totals 13 residues. Trimming cost V 4 bases and J 6 bases, with 10 bases left between them.

This clone was seen only a few times. The J gene is TRBJ1-5, the V gene TRBV2; D gene uncertain. The CDR3 loop spans 14 amino acids. V lost 0 bases and J lost 4, with 7 bases in between. Germline CDR1 is SNHLY and CDR2 is FYNNEI. The chain's CDR3 is CASSEAWQNQPQHF. Here the CDR3 DNA reads TGTGCCAGCAGTGAAGCGTGGCAGAATCAGCCCCAGCATTTT.

The chain combines TRBV7-9 with TRBJ2-7; TRBD1 matches 7 bases. Germline V lookup: CDR1 SEHNR, CDR2 FQNEAQ (reference sequence). Trimming cost V 5 bases and J 7 bases; bases outside gene matches: 17. The CDR3 sequence is 16 residues long. CDR3 region: CASSPHLEGASWEQYF. DNA for the CDR3: TGTGCCAGCAGCCCCCACTTAGAGGGGGCAAGTTGGGAGCAGTACTTC.

V and J are TRBV6-1 and TRBJ2-2, with TRBD1 matching over 10 bases. CDR3 size: 14 residues. V lost 8 bases, J lost 0 bases, and 0 bases stayed unmatched. CDR1 and CDR2 from the germline V gene are MNHNS and SASEGT. In nucleotides, the CDR3 is TGTGCCAGCGGGACAGGGGCGAACACCGGGGAGCTGTTTTTT. This translates into CASGTGANTGELFF.

V usage is TRBV6-1 and J usage is TRBJ2-7; 9 positions agree with TRBD1. Germline lookup yields CDR1 MNHNS and CDR2 SASEGT. CDR3 length: 15 residues. J lost 4 bases, V lost 4 bases, and 8 bases had no gene match. CDR3 region: CASSVRTGEGYEQYF. The CDR3, as DNA: TGTGCCAGCAGTGTCAGGACAGGGGAAGGGTACGAGCAGTACTTC.

This chain connects TRBV7-8 to TRBJ2-2, with D possibly being TRBD2 (5 bases). Per germline, CDR1 SGHVS and CDR2 FQNEAQ. CDR3 size: 15 residues. V was cut by 0 bases and J by 8 bases, with 13 bases left in between. This CDR3 is CASSLAVERGGELFF. The CDR3 DNA is TGTGCCAGCAGCTTAGCCGTCGAGCGAGGGGGGGAGCTGTTTTTT.

V and J are TRBV7-2 and TRBJ1-1; D may be TRBD1 (5 bases). CDR1 and CDR2 from the germline V gene are SGHTA and FQGNSA. Deletions cut 1 base from V and 2 bases from J, with 11 bases between. This CDR3 contains 15 residues. The CDR3: CASSLVWGSNTEAFF. DNA of the CDR3: TGTGCCAGCAGCTTAGTGTGGGGGAGTAACACTGAAGCTTTCTTT.

V gene TRBV23-1 combines with J gene TRBJ1-3, with 10 positions matching TRBD1. TRBV23-1 is an open reading frame whose function is uncertain. This CDR3 is 21 amino acids long. With 3 bases clipped from V and 4 bases from J, the junction kept 21 bases outside the gene matches. CDR3 nucleotides: TGCGCCAGCAGTCATTGCAATTGGTGGAATTTGGACAGGGGGAACGGAAACACCATATATTTT. The encoded protein is CASSHCNWWNLDRGNGNTIYF.

This clone was observed once. The chain links TRBV27 to TRBJ2-3, with TRBD1 matching 7 bases. V was pared by 6 bases and J by 2 bases, with 5 bases of the junction left unmatched. Germline assignment: CDR1 MNHEY and CDR2 SMNVEV (reference sequence). The CDR3 runs 14 residues. The CDR3 here is CASRGQVLTDTQYF. CDR3 DNA sequence: TGTGCCAGCAGAGGACAGGTCCTCACAGATACGCAGTATTTT.

V is TRBV29-1 and J is TRBJ2-1; maybe TRBD2 (6 bases). Germline values: CDR1 SQVTM, CDR2 ANQGSEA. The CDR3 sequence is 13 residues long. Trimming pared 4 bases from V and 1 base from J, leaving 8 bases between. CDR3 sequence reads: CSVASASYNEQFF. CDR3 nucleotides: TGCAGCGTTGCTAGCGCATCCTACAATGAGCAGTTCTTC.

J is TRBJ1-1 and V is TRBV19; D is unclear. V shed 3 bases and J shed 5 bases, with 13 bases lying between them. CDR1 LNHDA and CDR2 SQIVND come from the germline V gene (reference sequence). This CDR3 has 14 amino acids. The CDR3 sequence is CASSMLAVRTEAFF. As DNA, the CDR3 is TGTGCCAGTAGTATGTTGGCAGTTCGGACTGAAGCTTTCTTT.

The V call is TRBV27, the J call TRBJ1-4; 7 nucleotides agree with TRBD1. V lost 8 bases to trimming and J lost 8 bases; unmatched junction nucleotides: 8. There are 13 residues in the CDR3. Germline V lookup: CDR1 MNHEY, CDR2 SMNVEV (reference sequence). CDR3 in amino acids: CASGRGRGEKLFF. The CDR3 bases are TGTGCCAGCGGGAGGGGGCGCGGGGAAAAACTGTTTTTT.

The gene calls are TRBV5-6 and TRBJ2-4; 7 bases align to TRBD1. Germline trimming cut 3 bases from V and 0 bases from J; bases unmatched to any gene: 6. This CDR3 is 16 amino acids long. Germline-derived CDR1 and CDR2 are SGHDT and YYEEEE. The CDR3 nucleotides read TGTGCCAGCAGCTATTTAAGGGACAGAGCCAAAAACATTCAGTACTTC. It encodes CASSYLRDRAKNIQYF.

The CDR3 DNA sequence: TGTGCCAGCAGCCTCTACCCGGGACAGGGGCCCTACGAGCAGTACTTC. This gives the protein CASSLYPGQGPYEQYF. The V gene is TRBV27, the J gene TRBJ2-7; 10 nucleotides match TRBD1. Trimming cost V 6 bases and J 2 bases; bases outside gene matches: 10. Per the germline V gene, CDR1 is MNHEY and CDR2 is SMNVEV (reference sequence). CDR3 size: 16 residues.

The rearrangement joins TRBV6-5 to TRBJ1-1, with D possibly TRBD1 on 5 matching bases. Germline V gene sequence: CDR1 MNHEY, CDR2 SVGAGI. There are 13 residues in the CDR3. Deletions cut 7 bases from V and 4 bases from J, with 13 bases between. The CDR3 DNA follows: TGTGCCAGCACTAGGGGCAGTGGCACTGAAGCTTTCTTT. Residues: CASTRGSGTEAFF.

The chain carries TRBV7-6 and TRBJ1-6; 8 bases are shared with TRBD1. V lost 8 bases to trimming and J lost 4 bases; unmatched junction nucleotides: 13. The CDR3 length is 17 residues. The germline gives CDR1 SGHVS, CDR2 FNYEAQ. CDR3 bases: TGTGCCAGCGGCCGGGACAGGCCCAACGAATATAATTCACCCCTCCACTTT. Amino acids: CASGRDRPNEYNSPLHF. Supplemented by reference TRBV7-6 and TRBJ1-6, the full variable domain reads GAGVSQSPRYKVTKRGQDVALRCDPISGHVSLYWYRQALGQGPEFLTYFNYEAQQDKSGLPNDRFSAERPEGSISTLTIQRTEQRDSAMYRCASGRDRPNEYNSPLHFGNGTRLTVT.

This sequence joins TRBV11-2 and TRBJ1-6; maybe TRBD1 (6 bases). V dropped 4 bases and J dropped 7 bases, with 17 bases sitting between them. The CDR3 runs 16 residues. The germline V gene has CDR1 SGHAT and CDR2 FQNNGV. CDR3 sequence reads: CASSSISHRENSPLHF. CDR3 bases: TGTGCCAGCAGCTCCATATCACACAGGGAAAATTCACCCCTCCACTTT.

The V call is TRBV27, the J call TRBJ2-7; D ambiguous. Per the germline V gene, CDR1 is MNHEY and CDR2 is SMNVEV (reference sequence). V was cut by 3 bases and J by 3 bases, with 12 bases left in between. The CDR3 is 14 residues long. The CDR3 loop is CASSFRGGFYEQYF. The DNA for the CDR3 is TGTGCCAGCAGTTTTCGAGGTGGTTTCTACGAGCAGTACTTC.

This clone is a singleton in its sample. The gene calls are TRBV27 and TRBJ2-4, with D possibly called TRBD1 or TRBD2 (5 bases each). Trimming stripped 5 bases from V and 1 base from J, with 15 bases between. The CDR3 contains 16 residues. Looked up from germline, CDR1 is MNHEY and CDR2 is SMNVEV (reference sequence). CDR3 coding DNA: TGTGCCAGCAGTCCGGGACGGACGGAGGCCAAAAACATTCAGTACTTC. Its protein is CASSPGRTEAKNIQYF.

The rearrangement joins TRBV5-4 to TRBJ1-1; weak D call: TRBD1 (5 bases). The CDR3 length is 15 residues. Trimming removed 0 bases at V and 1 base at J, with 10 bases between. Germline-derived CDR1 and CDR2 are SGHNT and YYREEE (reference sequence). The CDR3 DNA follows: TGTGCCAGCAGCTTGGTTACGGGGCCGAACACTGAAGCTTTCTTT. Amino acids: CASSLVTGPNTEAFF.

The chain carries TRBV21-1 and TRBJ1-5; the D call in the table, TRBD1, was not verified against the DNA. TRBV21-1 is labeled a pseudogene. The CDR3 covers 16 residues. CDR3 coding DNA: TGTGCCAGCAGTCCGGGACAGCTATTGGGCAATCAGCCCCAGCATTTT. It specifies CASSPGQLLGNQPQHF.